This T cell receptor beta chain was observed in a study of blood T cell repertoires in COVID-19. Overall study context: Samples taken during acute and convalescent COVID-19 were collected in the United States, Italy and Spain. T cells, B-cell-depleted T cells, or PBMCs provided the cDNA or gDNA that served as material.

The V gene end was trimmed by 3 bases and the J gene end by 4 bases; junction bases not matched to a gene: 5. The CDR3 is 14 amino acids. Germline CDR1 reads LNHDA; CDR2 reads SQIVND (reference sequence). Original data processing: Reference gene primer amplification gave estimated nucleated cell counts. Method: immunoSEQ multiplex PCR; TCRdb's copy keeps in-frame clones and lacks some. V and J calls and clone size come straight from that table; D and trimming were deduced from the DNA. The repertoire holds over 85,000 clones, with 80% to 95% as singletons. The TCR sequence derives from a man between 18 and 35 years old with acute or convalescent COVID-19. The source material was peripheral blood. This chain connects TRBV19 to TRBJ2-7; 8 nucleotides agree with TRBD2. CDR3 in amino acids: CASSIFGRAYEQYF. CDR3 DNA: TGTGCCAGTAGTATCTTCGGGAGGGCGTACGAGCAGTACTTC.